This is a list of T cell receptor beta chains from one sample in a study of control samples from healthy donors and cancer patients. The protocol was immunoSEQ multiplex PCR, while the TCRdb copy is restricted to in-frame clones and leaves out a portion. The sample has about 120,000 clones; more than 70% are singletons. Input material: blood. The receptors shown here come from a woman aged 70-85 years in good health. The CDR3 runs from the conserved cysteine through the conserved F or W. A D gene is named only where the DNA matches it firmly. For some rows the clone size is stated as once, few or many, or as a class when expanded; others skip it.

clone_size	j_call	v_call	d_call	cdr3_aa	cdr3_nt
.	TRBJ1-6	TRBV10-2	.	CASRGGTYNSPLHF	TGCGCCAGCAGAGGGGGAACTTATAATTCACCCCTCCACTTT
.	TRBJ1-2	TRBV3-1/TRBV3-2	.	CASSPRGGGLNGYTF	TGTGCCAGCAGCCCGCGCGGTGGGGGGCTTAATGGCTACACCTTC
.	TRBJ1-5	TRBV18	.	CASSPRDDLSQPQHF	TGTGCCAGCTCACCAAGGGACGACCTCTCTCAGCCCCAGCATTTT
.	TRBJ2-3	TRBV5-1	TRBD2	CASSLAVGGNTDTQYF	TGCGCCAGCAGCTTGGCTGTCGGGGGGAACACAGATACGCAGTATTTT
.	TRBJ1-2	TRBV5-1	.	CASSLRRQDYGYTF	TGCGCCAGCAGCTTGCGGCGGCAGGATTATGGCTACACCTTC
few	TRBJ1-2	TRBV7-9	TRBD1	CASTPPPRGTGGHNYGYTF	TGTGCCAGCACCCCACCGCCTAGAGGGACAGGGGGCCATAACTATGGCTACACCTTC
.	TRBJ1-1	TRBV5-6	TRBD1	CASSLDGTGGRTEAFF	TGTGCCAGCAGCTTGGACGGGACAGGGGGAAGGACTGAAGCTTTCTTT
.	TRBJ1-6	TRBV18	.	CASSLASESPLHF	TGTGCCAGCTCACTAGCGTCAGAGTCACCCCTCCACTTT
few	TRBJ1-3	TRBV7-9	.	CASSLDLGNTIYF	TGTGCCAGCAGCTTGGACTTGGGAAACACCATATATTTT
.	TRBJ2-3	TRBV19	.	CASRPPGRGTDTQYF	TGTGCCAGTAGACCCCCGGGAAGAGGCACAGATACGCAGTATTTT
.	TRBJ2-1	TRBV14	TRBD2	CASRARGAWNEQFF	TGTGCCAGCAGGGCGCGGGGGGCGTGGAATGAGCAGTTCTTC
.	TRBJ2-2	TRBV5-4	.	CASSPRWGAGELFF	TGTGCCAGCAGCCCCCGTTGGGGGGCCGGGGAGCTGTTTTTT
few	TRBJ1-5	TRBV29-1	.	CSVGGNSNQPQHF	TGCAGCGTTGGAGGGAATAGCAATCAGCCCCAGCATTTT
.	TRBJ2-3	TRBV29-1	.	CSVEPQYGGTDTQYF	TGCAGCGTTGAGCCGCAATACGGGGGCACAGATACGCAGTATTTT
once	TRBJ1-2	TRBV6-5	.	CASSFRTNYGYTF	TGTGCCAGCAGTTTTAGGACTAATTATGGCTACACCTTC
once	TRBJ1-4	TRBV6-5	TRBD1	CATGQINEKLFF	TGTGCCACGGGACAGATTAATGAAAAACTGTTTTTT
.	TRBJ2-3	TRBV6-1	.	CASSDLARGTQYF	TGTGCCAGCAGTGACCTGGCTCGTGGTACGCAGTATTTT
once	TRBJ1-2	TRBV7-2	TRBD1	CASSLESGTVYGYTF	TGTGCCAGCAGCTTAGAGTCCGGGACAGTCTATGGCTACACCTTC
.	TRBJ1-2	TRBV6-2/TRBV6-3	TRBD1	CASSPQTGVKGYTF	TGTGCCAGCAGTCCGCAGACAGGGGTAAAGGGCTACACCTTC
.	TRBJ1-1	TRBV5-1	TRBD1	CASSLDRGTEAFF	TGCGCCAGCAGCTTAGACAGGGGCACTGAAGCTTTCTTT
.	TRBJ1-5	TRBV19	.	CASSIGGTGNQPQHF	TGTGCCAGTAGTATAGGGGGGACGGGCAATCAGCCCCAGCATTTT
.	TRBJ1-4	TRBV5-4	.	CASSWDATNEKLFF	TGTGCCAGCAGCTGGGACGCAACTAATGAAAAACTGTTTTTT
.	TRBJ2-3	TRBV5-4	.	CASSAGQHTDTQYF	TGTGCCAGCAGCGCGGGACAGCACACAGATACGCAGTATTTT
.	TRBJ2-7	TRBV4-3	.	CASSQAQGYEQYF	TGCGCCAGCAGCCAAGCCCAGGGTTACGAGCAGTACTTC
.	TRBJ2-7	TRBV7-2	.	CASSLFSSSYEQYF	TGTGCCAGCAGCTTATTCAGTAGCTCCTACGAGCAGTACTTC
.	TRBJ2-3	TRBV19	.	CASSTHSTDTQYF	TGTGCCAGTAGTACCCACAGCACAGATACGCAGTATTTT
.	TRBJ2-1	TRBV7-2	.	CASSLKDRPIYNEQFF	TGTGCCAGCAGCCTAAAGGACAGACCGATCTACAATGAGCAGTTCTTC
.	TRBJ2-2	TRBV21-1	.	CASTSTGDQNTGELFF	TGTGCCAGCACCTCCACAGGAGATCAGAACACCGGGGAGCTGTTTTTT